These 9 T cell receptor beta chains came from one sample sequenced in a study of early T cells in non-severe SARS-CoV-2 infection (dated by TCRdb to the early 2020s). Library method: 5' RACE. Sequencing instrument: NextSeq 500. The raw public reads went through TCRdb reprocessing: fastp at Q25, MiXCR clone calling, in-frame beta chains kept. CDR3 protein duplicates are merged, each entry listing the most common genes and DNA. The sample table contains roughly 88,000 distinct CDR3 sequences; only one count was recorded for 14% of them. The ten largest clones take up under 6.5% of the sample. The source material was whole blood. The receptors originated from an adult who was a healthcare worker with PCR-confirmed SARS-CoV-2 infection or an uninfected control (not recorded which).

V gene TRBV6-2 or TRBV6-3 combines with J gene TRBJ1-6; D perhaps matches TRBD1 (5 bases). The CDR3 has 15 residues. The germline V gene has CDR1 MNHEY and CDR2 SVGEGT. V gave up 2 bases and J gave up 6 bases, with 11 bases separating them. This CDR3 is CASSYRGEGNSPLHF. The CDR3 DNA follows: TGTGCCAGCAGTTACCGAGGGGAGGGTAATTCACCCCTCCACTTT.

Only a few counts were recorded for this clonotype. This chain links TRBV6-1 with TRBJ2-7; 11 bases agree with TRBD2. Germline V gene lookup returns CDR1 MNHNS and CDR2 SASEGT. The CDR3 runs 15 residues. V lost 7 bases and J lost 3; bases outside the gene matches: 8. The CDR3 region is CASTPSGGLNYEQYF. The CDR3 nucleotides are TGTGCCAGCACTCCTAGCGGGGGGCTGAACTACGAGCAGTACTTC.

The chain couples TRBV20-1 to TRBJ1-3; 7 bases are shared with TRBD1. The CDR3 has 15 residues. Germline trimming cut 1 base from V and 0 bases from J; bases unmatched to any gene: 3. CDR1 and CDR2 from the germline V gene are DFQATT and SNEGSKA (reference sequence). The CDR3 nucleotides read TGCAGTGCTAGAGGACAGGGCTCCTCTGGAAACACCATATATTTT. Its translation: CSARGQGSSGNTIYF.

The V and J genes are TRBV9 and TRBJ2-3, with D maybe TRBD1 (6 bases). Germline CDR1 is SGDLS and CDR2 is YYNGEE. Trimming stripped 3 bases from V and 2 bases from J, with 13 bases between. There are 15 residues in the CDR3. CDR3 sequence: CASSAADSSTDTQYF. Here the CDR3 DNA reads TGTGCCAGCAGCGCAGCGGACAGCTCCACAGATACGCAGTATTTT.

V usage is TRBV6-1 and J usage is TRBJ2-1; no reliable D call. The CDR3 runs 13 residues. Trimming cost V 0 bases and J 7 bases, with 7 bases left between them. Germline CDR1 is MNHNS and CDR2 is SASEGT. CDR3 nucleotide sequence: TGTGCCAGCAGTGAAGCTTACGGGAATGAGCAGTTCTTC. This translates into CASSEAYGNEQFF.

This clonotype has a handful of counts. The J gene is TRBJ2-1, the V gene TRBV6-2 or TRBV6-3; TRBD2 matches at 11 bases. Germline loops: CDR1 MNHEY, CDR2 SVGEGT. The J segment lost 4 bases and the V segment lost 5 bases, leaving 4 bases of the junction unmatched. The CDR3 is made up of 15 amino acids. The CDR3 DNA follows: TGTGCCAGCAGTGAAACTAGCGGGGGATACAATGAGCAGTTCTTC. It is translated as CASSETSGGYNEQFF.

The CDR3 DNA reads TGTGCCAGCAGTTACGCCGGCTTCGGGACCCACGAGCAGTACTTC. It codes for CASSYAGFGTHEQYF. The chain links TRBV6-5 to TRBJ2-7; the D gene could be TRBD1 or TRBD2 (5 bases each). Germline lookup yields CDR1 MNHEY and CDR2 SVGAGI. The germline V and J ends were trimmed by 2 bases and 5 bases, with 16 bases remaining between them. The CDR3 totals 15 residues.

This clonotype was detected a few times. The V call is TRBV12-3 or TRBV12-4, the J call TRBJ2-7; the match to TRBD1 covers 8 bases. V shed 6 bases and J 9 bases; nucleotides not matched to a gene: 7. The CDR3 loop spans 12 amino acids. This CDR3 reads CASRPQGEVQYF. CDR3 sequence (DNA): TGTGCCAGCAGGCCACAGGGGGAGGTGCAGTACTTC.

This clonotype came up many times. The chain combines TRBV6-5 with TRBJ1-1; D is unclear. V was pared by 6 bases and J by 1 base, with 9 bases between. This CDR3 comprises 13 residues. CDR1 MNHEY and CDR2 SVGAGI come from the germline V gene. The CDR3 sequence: CASRTDRNTEAFF. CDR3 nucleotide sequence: TGTGCCAGCAGGACGGACCGGAACACTGAAGCTTTCTTT.